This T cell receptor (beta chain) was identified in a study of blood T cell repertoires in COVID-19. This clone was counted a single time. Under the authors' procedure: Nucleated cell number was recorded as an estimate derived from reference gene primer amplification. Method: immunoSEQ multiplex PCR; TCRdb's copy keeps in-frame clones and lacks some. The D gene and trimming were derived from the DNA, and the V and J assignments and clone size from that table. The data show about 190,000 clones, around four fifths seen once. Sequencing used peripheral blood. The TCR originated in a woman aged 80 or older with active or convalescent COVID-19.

CDR3 amino acids: CASSPVSRMDTEAFF. The CDR3 DNA reads as TGTGCCAGCTCACCTGTTTCCAGAATGGACACTGAAGCTTTCTTT. The chain employs TRBV18 and TRBJ1-1; D is ambiguous. Trimming pared 3 bases from V and 3 bases from J, leaving 14 bases between. CDR3 size: 15 residues. Germline CDR1 KGHSH, CDR2 LQKENI.